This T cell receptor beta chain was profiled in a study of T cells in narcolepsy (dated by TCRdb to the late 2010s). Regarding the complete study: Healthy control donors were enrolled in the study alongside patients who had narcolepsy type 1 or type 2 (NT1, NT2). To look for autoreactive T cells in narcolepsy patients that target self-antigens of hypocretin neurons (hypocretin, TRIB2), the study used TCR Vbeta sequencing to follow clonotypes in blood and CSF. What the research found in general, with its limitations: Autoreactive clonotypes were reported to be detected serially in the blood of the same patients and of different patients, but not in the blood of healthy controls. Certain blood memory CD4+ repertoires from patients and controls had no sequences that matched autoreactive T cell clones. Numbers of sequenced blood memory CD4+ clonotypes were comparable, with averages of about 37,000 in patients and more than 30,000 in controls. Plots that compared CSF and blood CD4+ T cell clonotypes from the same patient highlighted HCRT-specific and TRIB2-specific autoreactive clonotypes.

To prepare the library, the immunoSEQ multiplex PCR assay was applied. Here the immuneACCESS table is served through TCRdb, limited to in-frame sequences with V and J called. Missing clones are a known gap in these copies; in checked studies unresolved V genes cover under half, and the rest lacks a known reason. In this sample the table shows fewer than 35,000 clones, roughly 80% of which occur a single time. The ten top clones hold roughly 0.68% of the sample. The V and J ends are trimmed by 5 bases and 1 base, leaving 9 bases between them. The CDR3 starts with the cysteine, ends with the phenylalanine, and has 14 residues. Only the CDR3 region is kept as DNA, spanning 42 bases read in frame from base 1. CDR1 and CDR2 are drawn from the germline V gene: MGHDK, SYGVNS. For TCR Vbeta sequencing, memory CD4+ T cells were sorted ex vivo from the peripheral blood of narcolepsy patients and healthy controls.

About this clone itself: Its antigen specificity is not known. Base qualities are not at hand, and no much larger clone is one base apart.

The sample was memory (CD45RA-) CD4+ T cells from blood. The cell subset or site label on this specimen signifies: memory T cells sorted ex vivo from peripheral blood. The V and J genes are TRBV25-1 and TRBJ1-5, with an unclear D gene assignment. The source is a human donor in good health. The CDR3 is CASSQGMSNQPQHF. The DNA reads TGTGCCAGCAGTCAAGGGATGAGCAATCAGCCCCAGCATTTT.